The 15 T cell receptor beta chains listed next were all sequenced from one sample in a study of Graves' ophthalmopathy and Graves' hyperthyroidism. Investigators amplified TCR beta CDR3 regions from RNA transcripts. HTBI-primed first-round RT-PCR preceded second-round multiplex PCR. TCRdb fed the multiplex PCR reads into MiXCR, producing one record per CDR3 protein. The data show around 1,200,000 distinct CDR3 sequences, 35% to 40% seen once. Sequenced: peripheral blood or thyroid tissue (not recorded which). Receptors were obtained from an adult man with Graves' hyperthyroidism.

The table lists this clonotype with a few counts. The genes are TRBV19 and TRBJ2-7; the D is unclear. There are 14 residues in the CDR3. V shed 1 base and J shed 0 bases, with 7 bases lying between them. Looked up from germline, CDR1 is LNHDA and CDR2 is SQIVND (reference sequence). The CDR3, as DNA: TGTGCCAGTAGTATAGTCCCAGGCTCCTACGAGCAGTACTTC. Amino acids: CASSIVPGSYEQYF.

This chain uses TRBV7-9 with TRBJ1-4; D unresolved. Trimming shortened V by 6 bases and J by 6 bases, and 11 bases separated the two germline ends. Germline CDR1 is SEHNR and CDR2 is FQNEAQ (reference sequence). This CDR3 spans 13 amino acids. For the CDR3, the DNA is TGTGCCAGCAGGTCTGGGTATGATGAAAAACTGTTTTTT. This translates into CASRSGYDEKLFF.

J is TRBJ2-7 and V is TRBV6-1; unclear D gene. V lost 5 bases and J lost 6, with 14 bases in between. Germline CDR1 is MNHNS and CDR2 is SASEGT. CDR3 size: 13 residues. CDR3 sequence reads: CASSYGVLLEQYF. CDR3 coding DNA: TGTGCCAGCAGTTATGGAGTCCTACTCGAGCAGTACTTC.

This clonotype was seen ten or more times. The V gene is TRBV7-9, the J gene TRBJ1-2; TRBD1 matches 11 bases. Trimming at V came to 6 bases and at J to 6 bases, leaving 15 bases not matched to a gene. The CDR3 has 17 residues. Per the germline V gene, CDR1 is SEHNR and CDR2 is FQNEAQ (reference sequence). The CDR3 DNA follows: TGTGCCAGCAGGTCCTGGACAGGGGGCAAGACTTCTGATGGCTACACCTTC. It is translated as CASRSWTGGKTSDGYTF.

Note on this clonotype: This may arise from a read error, as a much more abundant clone is one base away. The chain combines TRBV10-3 with TRBJ2-7; 10 bases fit TRBD1. Germline V gene lookup returns CDR1 ENHRY and CDR2 SYGVKD. V gave up 8 bases and J gave up 5 bases; unmatched junction bases: 9. The CDR3 spans 14 residues. The CDR3 DNA sequence: TGTGCCATCGGAGGGACAGGGGCTCCCAACGAGCAGTACTTC. Amino acids: CAIGGTGAPNEQYF.

The chain has TRBV5-1 and TRBJ2-5; 7 bases fit TRBD1. The CDR3 is 16 residues long. Germline V CDR1 and CDR2: SGHRS, YFSETQ. V trimming: 7 bases; J trimming: 1 base; junction bases outside the gene matches: 13. The CDR3 protein is CASGKQGPVFQETQYF. CDR3 in DNA: TGCGCCAGCGGAAAACAGGGGCCGGTTTTCCAAGAGACCCAGTACTTC.

A note on this clonotype: Since a much larger clone is just one base distant, this may be a read error. V gene TRBV12-3 or TRBV12-4 combines with J gene TRBJ1-1; D remains unclear. The CDR3 sequence is 15 residues long. CDR3 nucleotide sequence: TGTGCCATCAGTGACCCACGGACTGTCAACACTGAAGCTTTCTTT. Translating it yields CAISDPRTVNTEAFF.

This clonotype appeared a few times. The chain is built from TRBV20-1 and TRBJ2-2, with D tentatively TRBD1 (5 bases). The germline V gene encodes CDR1 DFQATT and CDR2 SNEGSKA (reference sequence). V gave up 6 bases and J gave up 1 base, with 15 bases separating them. This CDR3 region has 15 residues. The CDR3 DNA follows: TGCAGTGCCCGCACTACGACAGAGAACACCGGGGAGCTGTTTTTT. Residues: CSARTTTENTGELFF.

Turning to this clonotype: One base away lies a much larger clone, so this may be a sequencing read error. The rearrangement uses TRBV5-1 and TRBJ2-5; possibly TRBD2 for D (6 bases). The CDR3 sequence is 15 residues long. Germline lookup yields CDR1 SGHRS and CDR2 YFSETQ. CDR3 loop: CASSAEGTQQGTQYF. DNA for the CDR3: TGCGCCAGCAGCGCGGAAGGGACTCAACAAGGGACCCAGTACTTC. The full variable domain, its missing parts supplied by reference TRBV5-1 and TRBJ2-5, is KAGVTQTPRYLIKTRGQQVTLSCSPISGHRSVSWYQQTPGQGLQFLFEYFSETQRNKGNFPGRFSGRQFSNSRSEMNVSTLELGDSALYLCASSAEGTQQGTQYFGPGTRLLVL.

The chain carries TRBV7-9 and TRBJ2-7, with D tentatively TRBD2 (6 bases). The germline V gene encodes CDR1 SEHNR and CDR2 FQNEAQ (reference sequence). The CDR3 length is 12 residues. The germline V and J ends were trimmed by 4 bases and 6 bases, with 10 bases remaining between them. The CDR3 nucleotides read TGTGCCAGCAGCTCTGACGGGGGCGAGCAGTACTTC. Translation: CASSSDGGEQYF. The whole variable domain, filled in from reference TRBV7-9 and TRBJ2-7, reads DTGVSQNPRHKITKRGQNVTFRCDPISEHNRLYWYRQTLGQGPEFLTYFQNEAQLEKSRLLSDRFSAERPKGSFSTLEIQRTEQGDSAMYLCASSSDGGEQYFGPGTRLTVT.

At least ten counts were recorded for this clonotype. The gene calls are TRBV15 and TRBJ2-7; TRBD1 matches at 7 bases. V shed 2 bases and J 2 bases; nucleotides not matched to a gene: 3. The length of the CDR3 is 14 residues. Per the germline V gene, CDR1 is LNHNV and CDR2 is YYDKDF (reference sequence). In DNA, the CDR3 is TGTGCCACCAGCAGAACCGGGACAGCCTACGAGCAGTACTTC. Its translation: CATSRTGTAYEQYF. The full variable domain, rest sourced from reference TRBV15 and TRBJ2-7, is DAMVIQNPRYQVTQFGKPVTLSCSQTLNHNVMYWYQQKSSQAPKLLFHYYDKDFNNEADTPDNFQSRRPNTSFCFLDIRSPGLGDTAMYLCATSRTGTAYEQYFGPGTRLTVT.

V usage is TRBV20-1 and J usage is TRBJ1-6; 9 bases map to TRBD1. J lost 8 bases, V lost 3 bases, and 8 bases had no gene match. This CDR3 comprises 15 residues. Looked up from germline, CDR1 is DFQATT and CDR2 is SNEGSKA (reference sequence). CDR3 coding DNA: TGCAGTGCTAGGTTTAGACAGGGGGAGGATTCACCCCTCCACTTT. The encoded protein is CSARFRQGEDSPLHF.

This clonotype was seen a few times. The rearrangement links TRBV7-9 to TRBJ1-3; the D is unclear. The CDR3 has 16 amino acids. V shed 4 bases and J shed 0 bases, with 13 bases lying between them. Germline assignment: CDR1 SEHNR and CDR2 FQNEAQ (reference sequence). In DNA form, the CDR3 reads TGTGCCAGCAGCTCCCCGGCAGCCTCCTCTGGAAACACCATATATTTT. Protein sequence: CASSSPAASSGNTIYF.

This clonotype appeared a few times. The chain links TRBV10-2 to TRBJ2-7; D might be TRBD1 (5 bases). Germline-derived CDR1 and CDR2 are WSHSY and SAAADI. CDR3 size: 16 residues. Between the trimmed V and J ends, which lost 3 bases and 0 bases, there was a span of 15 bases. Written as DNA, the CDR3 is TGCGCCAGCAGTGACTCCGGGCAGGGTAGCTCCTACGAGCAGTACTTC. Residues: CASSDSGQGSSYEQYF.

The chain joins TRBV20-1 to TRBJ1-6, with 9 bases lining up with TRBD1. This CDR3 has 14 residues. Looked up from germline, CDR1 is DFQATT and CDR2 is SNEGSKA (reference sequence). Germline trimming cut 5 bases from V and 9 bases from J; bases unmatched to any gene: 8. CDR3 amino acids: CSAGGDRVRSPLHF. CDR3 sequence (DNA): TGCAGTGCTGGGGGGGACAGGGTCCGTTCACCCCTCCACTTT.